These 21 T cell receptor beta chains were sequenced from one sample in a study of graft-versus-host responses after intestinal transplantation. Only in-frame clones appear in the TCRdb table, and some are missing; sequencing was by immunoSEQ multiplex PCR. This table has about 50,000 clones, about 90% appearing once. What these receptors recognize is not known. The specimen comprised unstimulated CD4+ T cells sorted from spleen or lymph node cells, sampled before transplant. These receptor sequences come from a human donor who was the organ donor for an intestinal transplant.

This chain links TRBV25-1 with TRBJ2-2; D is uncertain. In germline, CDR1 is MGHDK, CDR2 SYGVNS. The V gene lost 6 bases and the J gene lost 9 bases, with 11 bases spanning the gap. The CDR3 is made up of 12 amino acids. CDR3 in amino acids: CASSPPTRELFF. CDR3 nucleotides: TGTGCCAGCAGCCCCCCGACCCGGGAGCTGTTTTTT.

The chain combines TRBV6-6 with TRBJ1-5; possible D gene TRBD1, 5 bases. The germline V gene has CDR1 MNHNY and CDR2 SVGAGI (reference sequence). The V end lost 2 bases, the J end lost 2 bases, and 7 bases lay between the germline ends. The CDR3 runs to 14 residues. CDR3 sequence (DNA): TGTGCCAGCAGTTACAGGGGAGGCAATCAGCCCCAGCATTTT. It specifies CASSYRGGNQPQHF.

The CDR3 DNA follows: TGTGCCAGCAGTCACCCCCAGCGGATAATTTACGAGCAGTACTTC. It translates to CASSHPQRIIYEQYF. The chain uses TRBV28 and TRBJ2-7; a possible D gene is TRBD2 (5 bases). Looked up from germline, CDR1 is MDHEN and CDR2 is SYDVKM. The CDR3 extends over 15 amino acids. V lost 5 bases to trimming and J lost 4 bases, with 18 bases between them.

This clone was seen once. V is TRBV4-2 and J is TRBJ2-3, with 14 nucleotides matching TRBD2. From germline, CDR1 is LGHNA and CDR2 YNFKEQ. The CDR3 contains 18 residues. The trim removed 2 bases at V and 0 bases at J, leaving 4 bases unmatched. In DNA, the CDR3 is TGTGCCAGCAGCCAACGGACTAGCGGGAGGCCGAGCACAGATACGCAGTATTTT. Encoded protein: CASSQRTSGRPSTDTQYF.

The CDR3 is CASYEQYF. Here the CDR3 DNA reads TGTGCCAGCTACGAGCAGTACTTC. This chain links TRBV27 with TRBJ2-7; D remains unclear. Deletions cut 8 bases from V and 4 bases from J, with 0 bases between. The CDR3 loop spans 8 amino acids. CDR1 is MNHEY, CDR2 SMNVEV, per germline (reference sequence).

The chain couples TRBV27 to TRBJ2-2; 8 positions agree with TRBD1. The CDR3 is made up of 15 amino acids. Germline assignment: CDR1 MNHEY and CDR2 SMNVEV (reference sequence). Trimming cost V 5 bases and J 1 base; bases outside gene matches: 3. CDR3 protein: CASSLGQENTGELFF. In DNA, the CDR3 is TGTGCCAGCAGTCTGGGACAGGAGAACACCGGGGAGCTGTTTTTT.

DNA for the CDR3: TGCAGCGTACACGGACAGGGGTGGCCTTACTATGGCTACACCTTC. This codes for CSVHGQGWPYYGYTF. The chain joins TRBV29-1 to TRBJ1-2; TRBD1 aligns across 9 bases. The V segment lost 6 bases and the J segment 3 bases; nucleotides outside the gene matches: 11. The CDR3 is 15 residues long. The germline V gene has CDR1 SQVTM and CDR2 ANQGSEA. The whole variable domain, remainder taken from reference TRBV29-1 and TRBJ1-2, is SAVISQKPSRDICQRGTSLTIQCQVDSQVTMMFWYRQQPGQSLTLIATANQGSEATYESGFVIDKFPISRPNLTFSTLTVSNMSPEDSSIYLCSVHGQGWPYYGYTFGSGTRLTVV.

The rearrangement links TRBV27 to TRBJ2-2, with 11 bases lining up with TRBD2. The CDR3 length is 19 residues. Germline lookup yields CDR1 MNHEY and CDR2 SMNVEV (reference sequence). V shed 1 base and J 0 bases; nucleotides not matched to a gene: 7. The CDR3 DNA is TGTGCCAGCAGTTTATACGTCTGGACTAGCGGGCCGAACACCGGGGAGCTGTTTTTT. This sequence encodes CASSLYVWTSGPNTGELFF.

The chain links TRBV25-1 to TRBJ2-3; 11 positions match TRBD2. Trimming cost V 10 bases and J 5 bases; bases outside gene matches: 2. This CDR3 region has 12 residues. The V gene's germline CDR1 is MGHDK and CDR2 SYGVNS. The CDR3 here is CAIGLAGDTQYF. For the CDR3, the DNA is TGTGCCATCGGACTAGCGGGAGATACGCAGTATTTT.

The chain uses TRBV7-3 and TRBJ2-3, with 14 bases that match TRBD2. CDR3 size: 16 residues. V shed 5 bases and J 1 base; nucleotides not matched to a gene: 2. Looked up from germline, CDR1 is SGHTA and CDR2 is FQGTGA. CDR3 region: CASSLGLAGGTDTQYF. DNA of the CDR3: TGTGCCAGCAGCCTGGGACTAGCGGGAGGCACAGATACGCAGTATTTT.

J is TRBJ2-3 and V is TRBV7-6; 13 nucleotides line up with TRBD2. V was clipped by 6 bases and J by 6 bases; unmatched bases: 9. The germline V gene has CDR1 SGHVS and CDR2 FNYEAQ. There are 16 residues in the CDR3. The CDR3, as DNA: TGTGCCAGCAGTCTGGGACTAGCGGGACCGGGGGATACGCAGTATTTT. Protein product: CASSLGLAGPGDTQYF.

The V and J genes are TRBV7-2 and TRBJ1-3, with TRBD1 matching over 10 bases. This CDR3 contains 15 residues. Germline lookup yields CDR1 SGHTA and CDR2 FQGNSA. V was clipped by 0 bases and J by 9 bases; unmatched bases: 5. The CDR3 loop is CASSLAGTGEGTIYF. In DNA form, the CDR3 reads TGTGCCAGCAGCTTAGCGGGGACAGGGGAAGGCACCATATATTTT.

Here the CDR3 DNA reads TGCAGCGTAGACCCAATGGGGCAGGGTGGGCTAGAGACCCAGTACTTC. Translated, it gives CSVDPMGQGGLETQYF. The chain employs TRBV29-1 and TRBJ2-5; TRBD1 is a possible D gene (5 bases). With 6 bases removed from V and 4 bases from J, the gap between germline ends came to 24 bases. This CDR3 has 16 amino acids. Germline values: CDR1 SQVTM, CDR2 ANQGSEA.

The chain combines TRBV5-6 with TRBJ2-3, with D possibly matching TRBD1 (6 bases). Germline assignment: CDR1 SGHDT and CDR2 YYEEEE. CDR3 size: 13 residues. Trimming left V 4 bases short and J 1 base short, with 7 bases between. CDR3 sequence: CASSRTGTDTQYF. The CDR3 DNA sequence: TGTGCCAGCAGCCGGACAGGCACAGATACGCAGTATTTT.

This clone was detected a few times. This chain uses TRBV4-1 with TRBJ2-7; 8 bases line up with TRBD2. This CDR3 has 16 amino acids. Germline CDR1 is MGHRA and CDR2 is YSYEKL. Trimming cost V 1 base and J 3 bases; bases outside gene matches: 8. The CDR3 DNA follows: TGCGCCAGCAGCCAAGTCGTATACGGGAGGGTCTACGAGCAGTACTTC. This translates into CASSQVVYGRVYEQYF.

This clone was recorded only once. The chain uses TRBV7-3 and TRBJ1-2; 9 nucleotides align to TRBD1. Germline V gives CDR1 SGHTA, CDR2 FQGTGA. With V trimmed by 5 bases and J by 2 bases, 3 bases remained unmatched. The CDR3 is made up of 14 amino acids. CDR3 DNA sequence: TGTGCCAGCAGCCTCGGGACAGGGAACTATGGCTACACCTTC. It translates to CASSLGTGNYGYTF.

The V and J genes are TRBV28 and TRBJ1-1, with D maybe TRBD1 (5 bases). The CDR3 has 14 residues. Trimming removed 6 bases at V and 7 bases at J, with 18 bases between. Germline-derived CDR1 and CDR2 are MDHEN and SYDVKM. This CDR3 is CASSRPPETVEAFF. The CDR3 DNA reads as TGTGCCAGCAGCCGACCCCCCGAGACAGTTGAAGCTTTCTTT.

The genes are TRBV29-1 and TRBJ1-2; D unresolved. Germline loops: CDR1 SQVTM, CDR2 ANQGSEA. The CDR3 length is 11 residues. V was shortened by 4 bases and J by 1 base, with 4 bases between the two germline ends. This chain's CDR3 is CSVGGNYGYTF. The CDR3, as DNA: TGCAGCGTTGGGGGTAACTATGGCTACACCTTC.

The gene calls are TRBV28 and TRBJ2-1, with TRBD2 identical over 8 bases. This CDR3 region has 18 residues. V dropped 4 bases and J dropped 7; count of bases not matched to a gene: 18. Germline CDR1 MDHEN, CDR2 SYDVKM. CDR3 residues: CASSYLGLRSGSRNEQFF. CDR3 DNA sequence: TGTGCCAGCAGTTACCTAGGGCTTCGGAGCGGGAGCAGGAATGAGCAGTTCTTC.

The chain recombines TRBV6-6 with TRBJ1-2, with TRBD1 as a possible D gene (6 bases). Between the trimmed V and J ends, which lost 6 bases and 1 base, there was a span of 9 bases. CDR3 length equals 13 residues. The germline V gene encodes CDR1 MNHNY and CDR2 SVGAGI (reference sequence). The CDR3 nucleotides are TGTGCCAGCAGAGGGGGGAATAACTATGGCTACACCTTC. It specifies CASRGGNNYGYTF.

The chain employs TRBV6-6 and TRBJ1-4, with D possibly being TRBD1 (5 bases). Germline V gene sequence: CDR1 MNHNY, CDR2 SVGAGI (reference sequence). V was trimmed by 0 bases and J by 4 bases, leaving 6 bases between them. This CDR3 comprises 14 residues. CDR3: CASSYSDNNEKLFF. The CDR3 DNA reads TGTGCCAGCAGTTACTCGGACAATAATGAAAAACTGTTTTTT.